One and the same sample provided the 15 T cell receptor beta chains below, sequenced in a study of graft-versus-host responses after intestinal transplantation. Method: immunoSEQ multiplex PCR; TCRdb's copy keeps in-frame clones and lacks some. Of about 90,000 clones in the sample, around 90% were seen once. These TCRs' antigens remain unknown. This specimen was unstimulated CD4+ T cells sorted from spleen or lymph node cells, taken before intestinal transplant. The source is a human donor who received an intestinal transplant.

With regard to this clone: Different DNA sequences within this sample yield the same CDR3. J is TRBJ2-1 and V is TRBV19, with 7 bases identical to TRBD2. Germline CDR1 is LNHDA and CDR2 is SQIVND (reference sequence). With 2 bases clipped from V and 4 bases from J, the junction kept 2 bases outside the gene matches. The CDR3 contains 14 residues. For the CDR3, the DNA is TGTGCCAGTAGTATAAAGCGGGGTTACAATGAGCAGTTCTTC. Protein product: CASSIKRGYNEQFF.

In DNA, the CDR3 is TGTGCCAGCAGGGCCCCCGCCCGGTCTGGGGCCAACGTCCTGACTTTC. This gives the protein CASRAPARSGANVLTF. The chain uses TRBV11-2 and TRBJ2-6; D gene uncertain. CDR1 is SGHAT and CDR2 is FQNNGV in the germline V gene. Trimming pared 6 bases from V and 1 base from J, leaving 13 bases between. This CDR3 region has 16 residues.

The rearrangement joins TRBV5-1 to TRBJ2-1; unclear D gene. Trimming took 3 bases from V and 10 from J, leaving 14 bases between them. The germline CDR1 and CDR2 sequences are SGHRS and YFSETQ. There are 13 residues in the CDR3. CDR3: CASSSTSFVEQFF. For the CDR3, the DNA is TGCGCCAGCAGCTCGACTTCCTTTGTGGAGCAGTTCTTC.

This chain joins TRBV6-1 and TRBJ2-6; D is perhaps TRBD1 (5 bases). V dropped 8 bases and J dropped 0 bases, with 11 bases sitting between them. Germline CDR1 MNHNS, CDR2 SASEGT. CDR3 length: 15 residues. CDR3: CASHSQGSGANVLTF. The CDR3 nucleotides read TGTGCCAGCCACAGTCAGGGCTCTGGGGCCAACGTCCTGACTTTC.

The rearrangement joins TRBV5-1 to TRBJ2-5, with D possibly matching TRBD2 (5 bases). The V gene lost 4 bases and the J gene lost 7 bases, with 14 bases spanning the gap. From germline, CDR1 is SGHRS and CDR2 YFSETQ. The CDR3 is 13 amino acids. The CDR3 spells CASSKDGKGTQYF. The CDR3 DNA sequence: TGCGCCAGCAGCAAAGACGGGAAAGGGACCCAGTACTTC.

V is TRBV14 and J is TRBJ2-2, with 9 nucleotides matching TRBD1. Germline V gene sequence: CDR1 SGHDN, CDR2 FVKESK. The CDR3 has 17 residues. V gave up 2 bases and J gave up 12 bases; unmatched junction bases: 16. CDR3 sequence (DNA): TGTGCCAGCAGCCAATTGCCGGGACAGGGCTTATCGGGAAAGCTGTTTTTT. This codes for CASSQLPGQGLSGKLFF.

The chain carries TRBV9 and TRBJ2-1; possibly TRBD2 for D (6 bases). V shed 4 bases and J shed 4 bases, with 24 bases lying between them. Germline CDR1 reads SGDLS; CDR2 reads YYNGEE. This CDR3 has 18 residues. In nucleotides, the CDR3 is TGTGCCAGCAGCCCCCTAAACCCCACGGGACTTTCTTACAATGAGCAGTTCTTC. It codes for CASSPLNPTGLSYNEQFF.

CDR3 in DNA: TGCAGTATTCGAGACAATGAGCAGTTCTTC. Translating it yields CSIRDNEQFF. The chain joins TRBV29-1 to TRBJ2-1; D is unresolved. Germline CDR1 SQVTM, CDR2 ANQGSEA. The CDR3 runs 10 residues.

The rearrangement joins TRBV11-3 to TRBJ1-1; unclear D gene. Looked up from germline, CDR1 is SGHNT and CDR2 is YENEEA. Trimming took 6 bases from V and 4 from J, leaving 12 bases between them. The CDR3 contains 13 residues. CDR3 sequence: CASRQTEGTEAFF. The CDR3, as DNA: TGTGCCAGCAGACAAACGGAAGGCACTGAAGCTTTCTTT.

The genes are TRBV7-6 and TRBJ2-3, with 9 bases that match TRBD2. Germline-derived CDR1 and CDR2 are SGHVS and FNYEAQ. The V and J ends lost 1 base and 1 base, in that order; junction bases with no gene match: 0. The CDR3 is made up of 15 amino acids. The CDR3 loop reads CASSLGLAGTDTQYF. The CDR3 DNA follows: TGTGCCAGCAGCTTAGGACTAGCGGGCACAGATACGCAGTATTTT.

The J gene is TRBJ1-6, the V gene TRBV28; D perhaps matches TRBD1 (6 bases). The V gene lost 4 bases and the J gene lost 8 bases, with 18 bases spanning the gap. CDR3 length equals 16 residues. CDR1 MDHEN and CDR2 SYDVKM come from the germline V gene. CDR3 coding DNA: TGTGCCAGCAGTTCCTCCCGGGGGCGATTGGATTCACCCCTCCACTTT. This gives the protein CASSSSRGRLDSPLHF.

The V and J genes are TRBV5-1 and TRBJ2-3; D gene unclear. Germline CDR1 reads SGHRS; CDR2 reads YFSETQ. The CDR3 loop spans 17 amino acids. V shed 1 base and J shed 1 base, with 16 bases lying between them. The CDR3 loop reads CASSLMLGPGGTDTQYF. In DNA form, the CDR3 reads TGCGCCAGCAGCTTGATGCTAGGCCCTGGTGGCACAGATACGCAGTATTTT. Using reference TRBV5-1 and TRBJ2-3 for the parts outside the CDR3, the full variable domain is KAGVTQTPRYLIKTRGQQVTLSCSPISGHRSVSWYQQTPGQGLQFLFEYFSETQRNKGNFPGRFSGRQFSNSRSEMNVSTLELGDSALYLCASSLMLGPGGTDTQYFGPGTRLTVL.

The chain links TRBV19 to TRBJ1-3; tentatively, D is TRBD1 (5 bases). Germline V gene sequence: CDR1 LNHDA, CDR2 SQIVND (reference sequence). This CDR3 is 17 amino acids long. Deletions cut 4 bases from V and 0 bases from J, with 16 bases between. The CDR3, as DNA: TGTGCCAGTAGTAGAACCGGGACTTCCCGCTCTGGAAACACCATATATTTT. This codes for CASSRTGTSRSGNTIYF.

The rearrangement links TRBV7-9 to TRBJ2-7; D is possibly TRBD1 or TRBD2 (5 bases each). The CDR3 spans 14 residues. Trimming took off 3 bases at V and 0 bases at J, with 9 bases between the two ends. Per germline, CDR1 SEHNR and CDR2 FQNEAQ (reference sequence). In DNA, the CDR3 is TGTGCCAGCAGCTTCGATGGGGGCTCCTACGAGCAGTACTTC. It specifies CASSFDGGSYEQYF.

This chain joins TRBV5-1 and TRBJ1-2; the D gene is possibly TRBD1 (6 bases). CDR1 and CDR2 (germline): SGHRS, YFSETQ. V lost 0 bases and J lost 3, with 15 bases in between. The length of the CDR3 is 16 residues. The CDR3 region has the DNA TGCGCCAGCAGCTTGGTGGTCAGTGGGGGCCACTATGGCTACACCTTC. Translated: CASSLVVSGGHYGYTF.